The 19 T cell receptor beta chains given below trace back to one sample, sequenced in a study of blood T cell repertoires in COVID-19. Sequencing used immunoSEQ multiplex PCR; TCRdb keeps in-frame clones, though not all of them. The sample carries under 350,000 clones, less than 85% recorded once. What was sequenced was peripheral blood. The receptor set was obtained from a man between 60 and 75 years old who had recovered from COVID-19.

The chain carries TRBV19 and TRBJ1-2; 7 bases line up with TRBD1. The V gene's germline CDR1 is LNHDA and CDR2 SQIVND (reference sequence). This CDR3 contains 15 residues. V lost 5 bases to trimming and J lost 7 bases; unmatched junction nucleotides: 13. This chain's CDR3 is CASSSGGTGGGGYTF. In DNA form, the CDR3 reads TGTGCCAGTAGTTCAGGGGGAACTGGAGGCGGTGGCTACACCTTC.

CDR3 nucleotide sequence: TGTGCCAGCAGTGAAGTGGGGGGTTTGGACGAGCAGTACTTC. Protein: CASSEVGGLDEQYF. This rearrangement joins TRBV2 to TRBJ2-7; D is perhaps TRBD2 (6 bases). Germline V CDR1 and CDR2: SNHLY, FYNNEI. The V and J ends lost 1 base and 5 bases respectively, with 12 bases between them. The CDR3 length is 14 residues.

Worth noting for this clone: Within the sample, other DNA sequences also encode this same CDR3. The chain employs TRBV5-1 and TRBJ2-1, with TRBD2 identical over 11 bases. CDR3 length equals 15 residues. V lost 4 bases to trimming and J lost 3 bases; unmatched junction nucleotides: 3. Germline-derived CDR1 and CDR2 are SGHRS and YFSETQ. CDR3 DNA sequence: TGCGCCAGCAGCCCCGGGACTAGCGGCTACAATGAGCAGTTCTTC. It encodes CASSPGTSGYNEQFF.

The chain employs TRBV2 and TRBJ1-1; D not resolved. Germline values: CDR1 SNHLY, CDR2 FYNNEI. The CDR3 has 15 residues. V was pared by 5 bases and J by 5 bases, with 18 bases between. The CDR3 DNA follows: TGTGCCAGCAGTCCCCAATCCATCCGGGGTACTGAAGCTTTCTTT. It codes for CASSPQSIRGTEAFF.

The rearrangement uses TRBV28 and TRBJ2-3; 9 nucleotides line up with TRBD2. Germline-derived CDR1 and CDR2 are MDHEN and SYDVKM. CDR3 length: 15 residues. The V segment lost 5 bases and the J segment 6 bases; nucleotides outside the gene matches: 9. For the CDR3, the DNA is TGTGCCAGCAGTCTGCCCCTAGCGGGGCCCGATACGCAGTATTTT. Translating it yields CASSLPLAGPDTQYF.

The rearrangement uses TRBV6-5 and TRBJ2-1; 7 bases match TRBD1. V trimming: 0 bases; J trimming: 7 bases; junction bases outside the gene matches: 9. The germline gives CDR1 MNHEY, CDR2 SVGAGI. The CDR3 has 16 amino acids. CDR3 sequence (DNA): TGTGCCAGCAGTTACTCGATAACAGGGGCTCAGAATGAGCAGTTCTTC. Residues: CASSYSITGAQNEQFF.

This sequence joins TRBV6-5 and TRBJ1-5, with D possibly being TRBD1 (6 bases). V dropped 6 bases and J dropped 7 bases, with 19 bases sitting between them. Germline lookup yields CDR1 MNHEY and CDR2 SVGAGI. This CDR3 contains 15 residues. The CDR3 sequence: CASSRAGVGGQPQHF. DNA of the CDR3: TGTGCCAGCAGCAGGGCAGGGGTGGGAGGGCAGCCCCAGCATTTT.

The chain combines TRBV5-5 with TRBJ2-1, with 11 bases that match TRBD1. The CDR3 is 15 residues long. Germline trimming cut 0 bases from V and 6 bases from J; bases unmatched to any gene: 2. Per germline, CDR1 SGHKS and CDR2 YYEKEE (reference sequence). The CDR3 bases are TGTGCCAGCAGCTTGGCAGGGACAGGGGGCAATGAGCAGTTCTTC. This gives the protein CASSLAGTGGNEQFF.

The gene calls are TRBV2 and TRBJ2-2; D is possibly TRBD2 (5 bases). This CDR3 has 18 amino acids. V was shortened by 6 bases and J by 0 bases, with 20 bases between the two germline ends. CDR1 and CDR2 from the germline V gene are SNHLY and FYNNEI. The chain's CDR3 is CASREARQKTTNTGELFF. The CDR3 DNA follows: TGTGCCAGCAGAGAGGCCCGTCAGAAGACTACGAACACCGGGGAGCTGTTTTTT.

V gene TRBV18 combines with J gene TRBJ2-7; D perhaps matches TRBD2 (6 bases). The CDR3 has 12 residues. Germline V gene sequence: CDR1 KGHSH, CDR2 LQKENI. Trimming took 5 bases from V and 6 from J, leaving 11 bases between them. DNA of the CDR3: TGTGCCAGCTCAACGACTAGTGCCGAGCAGTACTTC. Residues: CASSTTSAEQYF. Using reference TRBV18 and TRBJ2-7 for the parts outside the CDR3, the full variable domain is NAGVMQNPRHLVRRRGQEARLRCSPMKGHSHVYWYRQLPEEGLKFMVYLQKENIIDESGMPKERFSAEFPKEGPSILRIQQVVRGDSAAYFCASSTTSAEQYFGPGTRLTVT.

This rearrangement joins TRBV7-9 to TRBJ2-1; 9 bases align to TRBD1. J gave up 8 bases and V 5 bases, and 7 bases lay outside the gene matches. Germline CDR1 and CDR2: SEHNR and FQNEAQ (reference sequence). The CDR3 covers 14 residues. This CDR3 is CASSPLQGADEQFF. CDR3 nucleotide sequence: TGTGCCAGCAGCCCCTTACAGGGGGCCGATGAGCAGTTCTTC. The full variable domain, in which reference TRBV7-9 and TRBJ2-1 provide the parts outside the CDR3, is DTGVSQNPRHKITKRGQNVTFRCDPISEHNRLYWYRQTLGQGPEFLTYFQNEAQLEKSRLLSDRFSAERPKGSFSTLEIQRTEQGDSAMYLCASSPLQGADEQFFGPGTRLTVL.

The chain recombines TRBV9 with TRBJ1-4, with 10 bases matching TRBD1. The germline V gene encodes CDR1 SGDLS and CDR2 YYNGEE. The CDR3 length is 14 residues. Trimming cost V 4 bases and J 8 bases; bases outside gene matches: 5. The DNA of the CDR3 is TGTGCCAGCAGCCCCCGGACAGGGGGAGAAAAACTGTTTTTT. It translates to CASSPRTGGEKLFF.

This chain connects TRBV19 to TRBJ2-5; 9 bases line up with TRBD1. The CDR3 sequence is 15 residues long. Germline V gives CDR1 LNHDA, CDR2 SQIVND (reference sequence). V shed 2 bases and J 1 base; nucleotides not matched to a gene: 2. The CDR3 loop reads CASSIPGQGQETQYF. The CDR3 region has the DNA TGTGCCAGTAGTATACCGGGACAGGGCCAAGAGACCCAGTACTTC.

The rearrangement uses TRBV18 and TRBJ1-1; 10 positions match TRBD1. This CDR3 is built from 15 residues. V was clipped by 2 bases and J by 1 base; unmatched bases: 1. Germline CDR1 and CDR2: KGHSH and LQKENI. The CDR3: CASSPGQGGNTEAFF. DNA for the CDR3: TGTGCCAGCTCACCAGGACAGGGGGGGAACACTGAAGCTTTCTTT.

The gene calls are TRBV6-6 and TRBJ1-1; possibly TRBD1 for D (6 bases). V dropped 6 bases and J dropped 6 bases, with 14 bases sitting between them. Germline loops: CDR1 MNHNY, CDR2 SVGAGI (reference sequence). The CDR3 covers 13 residues. The chain's CDR3 is CASSRQASPEAFF. In nucleotides, the CDR3 is TGTGCCAGCAGCCGACAGGCGAGCCCTGAAGCTTTCTTT.

V and J are TRBV19 and TRBJ2-7, with 10 bases identical to TRBD2. Germline V gene lookup returns CDR1 LNHDA and CDR2 SQIVND (reference sequence). J was trimmed by 2 bases and V by 2 bases; bases with no gene match: 0. The CDR3 contains 14 residues. Here the CDR3 DNA reads TGTGCCAGTAGTATAAGCGGGAGGGCCTACGAGCAGTACTTC. It translates to CASSISGRAYEQYF.

The chain uses TRBV27 and TRBJ2-1; 8 positions agree with TRBD1. This CDR3 is 15 amino acids long. The J segment lost 3 bases and the V segment lost 5 bases, leaving 6 bases of the junction unmatched. Germline V gives CDR1 MNHEY, CDR2 SMNVEV (reference sequence). CDR3 sequence reads: CASSLRDRYYNEQFF. The CDR3 nucleotides are TGTGCCAGCAGTCTCCGGGACAGGTACTACAATGAGCAGTTCTTC.

This clone was observed a single time. This chain links TRBV28 with TRBJ2-3, with 8 bases that match TRBD2. Germline V gives CDR1 MDHEN, CDR2 SYDVKM. The CDR3 has 13 amino acids. Germline trimming cut 5 bases from V and 6 bases from J; bases unmatched to any gene: 4. CDR3 in DNA: TGTGCCAGCAGTAGAGCGGGGGAGGATACGCAGTATTTT. This gives the protein CASSRAGEDTQYF.

The CDR3 here is CASSLAPQGSSYEQYF. In DNA form, the CDR3 reads TGTGCCAGCAGTTTAGCCCCCCAGGGTAGCTCCTACGAGCAGTACTTC. The chain carries TRBV27 and TRBJ2-7, with D maybe TRBD1 (5 bases). Between the trimmed V and J ends, which lost 2 bases and 0 bases, there was a span of 14 bases. Looked up from germline, CDR1 is MNHEY and CDR2 is SMNVEV (reference sequence). This CDR3 spans 16 amino acids.